The 28 T cell receptor beta chains presented below share a single source sample, sequenced in a study of blood T cell repertoires in COVID-19. The data were produced by immunoSEQ multiplex PCR, yet TCRdb's version contains in-frame clones alone and is incomplete. The table records around 170,000 clones, about 74% of them present only once. Source material: peripheral blood. All receptors derive from a woman aged 80 or over with acute or convalescent COVID-19.

The J gene is TRBJ2-5, the V gene TRBV6-6; 9 bases are a match to TRBD2. The CDR3 is 15 residues long. CDR1 is MNHNY and CDR2 is SVGAGI in the germline V gene (reference sequence). J gave up 4 bases and V 7 bases, and 10 bases lay outside the gene matches. The CDR3 DNA follows: TGTGCCAGCACCCAAAGAGCGGGAGGAACAGAGACCCAGTACTTC. Translated, it gives CASTQRAGGTETQYF.

The chain combines TRBV7-9 with TRBJ1-1, with TRBD1 identical over 7 bases. Germline V gene data show CDR1 as SEHNR and CDR2 as FQNEAQ (reference sequence). The V gene end was trimmed by 5 bases and the J gene end by 6 bases; junction bases not matched to a gene: 9. The CDR3 length is 14 residues. CDR3 sequence: CASSQKGGRAEAFF. The CDR3, as DNA: TGTGCCAGCAGCCAGAAAGGGGGCAGGGCTGAAGCTTTCTTT.

This clone has a count of ten or more. The chain couples TRBV19 to TRBJ2-7; 11 nucleotides line up with TRBD2. V was clipped by 5 bases and J by 4 bases; unmatched bases: 7. CDR1 is LNHDA and CDR2 is SQIVND in the germline V gene (reference sequence). The CDR3 sequence is 15 residues long. CDR3 sequence: CASSPLAGGQYEQYF. CDR3 nucleotides: TGTGCCAGTAGTCCCCTAGCGGGAGGCCAATACGAGCAGTACTTC.

This clone was detected a few times. This chain's CDR3 is CASSQVAGATDTQYF. The CDR3 DNA reads as TGCGCCAGCAGCCAAGTAGCGGGAGCCACAGATACGCAGTATTTT. This chain links TRBV4-1 with TRBJ2-3; 9 nucleotides agree with TRBD2. The CDR3 has 15 residues. Germline CDR1 and CDR2: MGHRA and YSYEKL. Trimming cost V 1 base and J 2 bases; bases outside gene matches: 1.

The chain links TRBV7-2 to TRBJ1-2, with D possibly matching TRBD1 (5 bases). This CDR3 comprises 16 residues. Germline CDR1 is SGHTA and CDR2 is FQGNSA. Trimming cost V 2 bases and J 1 base, with 14 bases left between them. The CDR3 spells CASSLSLQAVNYGYTF. In DNA form, the CDR3 reads TGTGCCAGCAGCTTAAGCTTACAGGCCGTTAACTATGGCTACACCTTC.

The V gene is TRBV14, the J gene TRBJ1-3; D perhaps matches TRBD1 (5 bases). V lost 2 bases to trimming and J lost 15 bases, with 14 bases between them. Germline V CDR1 and CDR2: SGHDN, FVKESK. This CDR3 region has 12 residues. CDR3 sequence: CASSQLTGLGYF. In DNA, the CDR3 is TGTGCCAGCAGCCAACTAACAGGTCTCGGATATTTT.

This clone came up many times. The rearrangement uses TRBV6-6 and TRBJ2-7; TRBD1 aligns across 7 bases. Germline trimming cut 1 base from V and 1 base from J; bases unmatched to any gene: 4. The CDR3 runs to 15 residues. In germline, CDR1 is MNHNY, CDR2 SVGAGI (reference sequence). CDR3 region: CASSYYTGESYEQYF. The CDR3 coding sequence is TGTGCCAGCAGTTACTATACAGGGGAATCCTACGAGCAGTACTTC.

This chain links TRBV19 with TRBJ2-2, with D maybe TRBD1 (5 bases). Per the germline V gene, CDR1 is LNHDA and CDR2 is SQIVND (reference sequence). V was pared by 6 bases and J by 5 bases, with 10 bases between. The CDR3 loop spans 13 amino acids. The CDR3, as DNA: TGTGCCAGTAGGGGCCAGGGTACCGGGGAGCTGTTTTTT. Its protein is CASRGQGTGELFF.

The table lists this clone with a few counts. The rearrangement links TRBV19 to TRBJ2-2; TRBD2 agrees at 7 bases. The CDR3 is made up of 15 amino acids. Per the germline V gene, CDR1 is LNHDA and CDR2 is SQIVND (reference sequence). After removal of 5 bases from V and 9 bases from J, the junction contained 12 bases not matched to a gene. The CDR3 protein is CASSQIGGGSRELFF. In nucleotides, the CDR3 is TGTGCCAGTAGTCAGATAGGAGGCGGGAGCCGGGAGCTGTTTTTT.

The V call is TRBV9, the J call TRBJ2-7; 15 bases fit TRBD2. Trimming took 3 bases from V and 7 from J; bases not matched to a gene: 5. The CDR3 runs to 15 residues. Germline-derived CDR1 and CDR2 are SGDLS and YYNGEE. The CDR3 here is CASSEGLAGGREQYF. The CDR3 DNA is TGTGCCAGCAGCGAGGGACTAGCGGGAGGTCGGGAGCAGTACTTC.

This clone has a handful of counts. The chain joins TRBV27 to TRBJ1-5; 7 bases are shared with TRBD1. Germline V gene sequence: CDR1 MNHEY, CDR2 SMNVEV (reference sequence). With V trimmed by 5 bases and J by 2 bases, 6 bases remained unmatched. There are 15 residues in the CDR3. The CDR3 sequence is CASSPPGQRNQPQHF. In DNA form, the CDR3 reads TGTGCCAGCAGTCCGCCGGGACAGCGCAATCAGCCCCAGCATTTT.

This clone was seen only a few times. The chain has TRBV18 and TRBJ2-2; TRBD2 agrees at 7 bases. The CDR3 is made up of 16 amino acids. Germline assignment: CDR1 KGHSH and CDR2 LQKENI. J was trimmed by 4 bases and V by 5 bases; bases with no gene match: 10. The CDR3 region is CASSFREVRATGELFF. CDR3 bases: TGTGCCAGCTCATTCCGGGAGGTCCGGGCCACCGGGGAGCTGTTTTTT.

This clone is a singleton in its sample. The chain joins TRBV28 to TRBJ2-7; perhaps TRBD1 as D (5 bases). This CDR3 is 15 amino acids long. CDR1 is MDHEN, CDR2 SYDVKM, per germline. V was pared by 5 bases and J by 3 bases, with 17 bases between. The DNA for the CDR3 is TGTGCCAGCAGTCCCGGTTTAGGGGCCAACTACGAGCAGTACTTC. Amino acid sequence: CASSPGLGANYEQYF. The entire variable domain, with the rest obtained from reference TRBV28 and TRBJ2-7, is as follows: DVKVTQSSRYLVKRTGEKVFLECVQDMDHENMFWYRQDPGLGLRLIYFSYDVKMKEKGDIPEGYSVSREKKERFSLILESASTNQTSMYLCASSPGLGANYEQYFGPGTRLTVT.

This clone was recorded a few times. This chain joins TRBV7-2 and TRBJ1-6, with a weak D call TRBD1 (6 bases). Per the germline V gene, CDR1 is SGHTA and CDR2 is FQGNSA. Trimming shortened V by 2 bases and J by 10 bases, and 15 bases separated the two germline ends. The CDR3 is made up of 15 amino acids. The CDR3 nucleotides read TGTGCCAGCAGCTTATTAACGACAGGAAGCTCACCCCTCCACTTT. Encoded protein: CASSLLTTGSSPLHF.

This chain links TRBV11-2 with TRBJ2-5; tentative D call: TRBD1 (8 bases). The CDR3 runs to 14 residues. V was trimmed by 5 bases and J by 7 bases, leaving 17 bases between them. CDR1 is SGHAT, CDR2 FQNNGV, per germline. The CDR3 region has the DNA TGTGCCAGCAGCCCAGGGGGCGGGGGTTGGACCCAGTACTTC. This encodes CASSPGGGGWTQYF.

This clone was detected once. This sequence joins TRBV19 and TRBJ2-6, with D possibly TRBD2 on 6 matching bases. V lost 8 bases to trimming and J lost 2 bases, with 13 bases between them. This CDR3 is built from 15 residues. Germline loops: CDR1 LNHDA, CDR2 SQIVND (reference sequence). CDR3 in amino acids: CASSKGEAGANVLTF. The CDR3 nucleotides are TGTGCCAGTTCTAAAGGGGAGGCTGGGGCCAACGTCCTGACTTTC.

The chain uses TRBV28 and TRBJ2-1; possible D gene TRBD2, 5 bases. The germline gives CDR1 MDHEN, CDR2 SYDVKM. The CDR3 sequence is 10 residues long. V was trimmed by 6 bases and J by 10 bases, leaving 7 bases between them. CDR3 sequence: CASREEEQFF. CDR3 in DNA: TGTGCCAGCAGGGAGGAGGAGCAGTTCTTC. Full variable domain (missing parts from reference TRBV28 and TRBJ2-1): DVKVTQSSRYLVKRTGEKVFLECVQDMDHENMFWYRQDPGLGLRLIYFSYDVKMKEKGDIPEGYSVSREKKERFSLILESASTNQTSMYLCASREEEQFFGPGTRLTVL.

This clone was recorded once. The J gene is TRBJ2-2, the V gene TRBV6-6; 7 bases map to TRBD1. CDR1 is MNHNY and CDR2 is SVGAGI in the germline V gene (reference sequence). The CDR3 extends over 13 amino acids. J lost 6 bases, V lost 7 bases, and 5 bases had no gene match. CDR3: CASIDRVPGELFF. The CDR3, as DNA: TGTGCCAGCATCGACAGGGTTCCCGGGGAGCTGTTTTTT.

V and J are TRBV6-5 and TRBJ1-5; D is undetermined. This CDR3 region has 13 residues. Germline assignment: CDR1 MNHEY and CDR2 SVGAGI. The ends were cut back, 7 bases at V and 2 bases at J, with 9 bases in the middle. The CDR3 spells CASKEVGNQPQHF. CDR3 nucleotide sequence: TGTGCCAGCAAAGAGGTAGGCAATCAGCCCCAGCATTTT.

The genes are TRBV11-3 and TRBJ2-3; 8 nucleotides line up with TRBD2. After removal of 1 base from V and 3 bases from J, the junction contained 6 bases not matched to a gene. The CDR3 is 16 amino acids. Germline CDR1 and CDR2: SGHNT and YENEEA. CDR3 bases: TGTGCCAGCAGCTTAGGGGCTAGCGGGTCAACAGATACGCAGTATTTT. Its protein is CASSLGASGSTDTQYF. Filled out from reference TRBV11-3 and TRBJ2-3, the complete variable domain reads EAGVVQSPRYKIIEKKQPVAFWCNPISGHNTLYWYLQNLGQGPELLIRYENEEAVDDSQLPKDRFSAERLKGVDSTLKIQPAELGDSAVYLCASSLGASGSTDTQYFGPGTRLTVL.

V is TRBV7-9 and J is TRBJ2-7; 7 nucleotides align to TRBD1. CDR1 SEHNR and CDR2 FQNEAQ come from the germline V gene (reference sequence). The junction had 12 bases not matched to a gene; V was cut back by 4 bases and J by 6 bases. The CDR3 covers 15 residues. The CDR3 here is CASSYIGTDPSEQYF. The DNA of the CDR3 is TGTGCCAGCAGCTACATCGGGACAGACCCATCCGAGCAGTACTTC. Together with reference TRBV7-9 and TRBJ2-7, the CDR3 gives the full variable domain: DTGVSQNPRHKITKRGQNVTFRCDPISEHNRLYWYRQTLGQGPEFLTYFQNEAQLEKSRLLSDRFSAERPKGSFSTLEIQRTEQGDSAMYLCASSYIGTDPSEQYFGPGTRLTVT.

In this sample, this clone turned up once. This chain links TRBV7-2 with TRBJ1-2; D might be TRBD1 (5 bases). Trimming shortened V by 0 bases and J by 1 base, and 9 bases separated the two germline ends. CDR1 and CDR2 (germline): SGHTA, FQGNSA. CDR3 length equals 15 residues. The CDR3 bases are TGTGCCAGCAGCTTAGCGCAGGGATTTAACTATGGCTACACCTTC. This gives the protein CASSLAQGFNYGYTF. Using reference TRBV7-2 and TRBJ1-2 for the parts outside the CDR3, the full variable domain is GAGVSQSPSNKVTEKGKDVELRCDPISGHTALYWYRQSLGQGLEFLIYFQGNSAPDKSGLPSDRFSAERTGGSVSTLTIQRTQQEDSAVYLCASSLAQGFNYGYTFGSGTRLTVV.

The gene calls are TRBV4-2 and TRBJ2-1; TRBD2 agrees at 9 bases. V gave up 0 bases and J gave up 2 bases; unmatched junction bases: 11. The CDR3 loop spans 19 amino acids. Looked up from germline, CDR1 is LGHNA and CDR2 is YNFKEQ. CDR3 sequence reads: CASSQDLVLASGAYNEQFF. The CDR3 nucleotides read TGTGCCAGCAGCCAAGATCTTGTATTGGCTAGCGGGGCCTACAATGAGCAGTTCTTC.

The chain recombines TRBV7-9 with TRBJ1-2, with 7 positions matching TRBD1. The J segment lost 7 bases and the V segment lost 5 bases, leaving 13 bases of the junction unmatched. Germline V gives CDR1 SEHNR, CDR2 FQNEAQ (reference sequence). The CDR3 is 15 residues long. The CDR3 DNA reads as TGTGCCAGCAGCCCGGAGCGACAGGGATTGAGTGGCTACACCTTC. Protein: CASSPERQGLSGYTF.

The chain combines TRBV28 with TRBJ1-2; tentative D call: TRBD1 (5 bases). The CDR3 is 15 amino acids. V shed 7 bases and J shed 6 bases, with 21 bases lying between them. Per germline, CDR1 MDHEN and CDR2 SYDVKM. CDR3: CASNRDLRDFDGYTF. Written as DNA, the CDR3 is TGTGCCAGCAACCGGGATCTACGGGACTTTGATGGCTACACCTTC.

This clone was seen only a few times. The chain combines TRBV3-1 (or the pseudogene TRBV3-2) with TRBJ1-4, with a weak D call TRBD1 (5 bases). The CDR3 consists of 13 residues. The germline V gene has CDR1 LGHDT and CDR2 YNNKEL (reference sequence). V lost 4 bases and J lost 8, with 11 bases in between. The CDR3 nucleotides are TGTGCCAGCAGCCGTGGGAGGGGAGAAAAACTGTTTTTT. Its translation is CASSRGRGEKLFF.

The chain links TRBV7-2 to TRBJ1-3; tentatively, D is TRBD1 (6 bases). Deletions cut 4 bases from V and 0 bases from J, with 22 bases between. CDR1 is SGHTA and CDR2 is FQGNSA in the germline V gene. The CDR3 has 19 amino acids. Here the CDR3 reads CASSYRGRGQEGSGNTIYF. The CDR3 DNA reads TGTGCCAGCAGCTATAGGGGGAGGGGCCAGGAGGGCTCTGGAAACACCATATATTTT.

The rearrangement uses TRBV6-2 or TRBV6-3 and TRBJ2-7, with TRBD2 matching over 8 bases. In germline, CDR1 is MNHEY, CDR2 SVGEGT. There are 15 residues in the CDR3. Unmatched junction bases numbered 10, after V lost 6 bases and J lost 3 bases. The CDR3 sequence: CASSPPGLGHYEQYF. The DNA of the CDR3 is TGTGCCAGCAGCCCCCCGGGACTAGGACACTACGAGCAGTACTTC.